The 31 T cell receptor beta chains listed next were all sequenced from one sample in a study of blood T cell repertoires in COVID-19. The assay was immunoSEQ multiplex PCR, and TCRdb's table has in-frame clones only and misses some. The sample carries a few hundred thousand clones, about 87% recorded once. Material for sequencing was peripheral blood. Receptor source: a woman in her forties or fifties with acute or convalescent COVID-19.

The gene calls are TRBV3-1 (or the pseudogene TRBV3-2) and TRBJ1-5, with TRBD1 as a possible D gene (5 bases). In germline, CDR1 is LGHDT, CDR2 YNNKEL (reference sequence). Trimming shortened V by 0 bases and J by 3 bases, and 9 bases separated the two germline ends. The CDR3 length is 15 residues. CDR3 amino acids: CASSQEGLDNQPQHF. The CDR3, as DNA: TGTGCCAGCAGCCAAGAGGGACTAGACAATCAGCCCCAGCATTTT.

V and J are TRBV28 and TRBJ1-2; TRBD1 matches at 10 bases. With V trimmed by 7 bases and J by 6 bases, 14 bases remained unmatched. The CDR3 is made up of 16 amino acids. Germline V gene sequence: CDR1 MDHEN, CDR2 SYDVKM. CDR3 nucleotides: TGTGCCAGCACCGAAAATTTAGGGACAGGGGTAAATGGCTACACCTTC. Its protein product is CASTENLGTGVNGYTF.

This chain connects TRBV9 to TRBJ2-7; D perhaps matches TRBD2 (6 bases). Germline V gene lookup returns CDR1 SGDLS and CDR2 YYNGEE. The germline V and J ends were trimmed by 0 bases and 3 bases, with 13 bases remaining between them. The CDR3 length is 15 residues. The CDR3 region is CASSVVCGAYYEQYF. As DNA, the CDR3 is TGTGCCAGCAGCGTAGTTTGCGGGGCCTACTACGAGCAGTACTTC. The complete variable domain, with remaining parts taken from reference TRBV9 and TRBJ2-7, reads DSGVTQTPKHLITATGQRVTLRCSPRSGDLSVYWYQQSLDQGLQFLIQYYNGEERAKGNILERFSAQQFPDLHSELNLSSLELGDSALYFCASSVVCGAYYEQYFGPGTRLTVT.

The V and J genes are TRBV7-3 and TRBJ1-1; 7 bases match TRBD1. The V gene end was trimmed by 5 bases and the J gene end by 1 base; junction bases not matched to a gene: 7. Per the germline V gene, CDR1 is SGHTA and CDR2 is FQGTGA. This CDR3 has 15 amino acids. The CDR3 DNA sequence: TGTGCCAGCAGCCCAACGACAGGGTCGAACACTGAAGCTTTCTTT. Protein product: CASSPTTGSNTEAFF.

The V and J genes are TRBV7-8 and TRBJ1-4, with TRBD1 matching 9 bases. V shed 4 bases and J 8 bases; nucleotides not matched to a gene: 8. The germline V gene has CDR1 SGHVS and CDR2 FQNEAQ. The CDR3 runs to 15 residues. The CDR3 loop reads CASSSLQGAREKLFF. CDR3 nucleotide sequence: TGTGCCAGCAGCTCCCTACAGGGGGCACGAGAAAAACTGTTTTTT.

Worth noting for this clone: One end of the junction does not line up with germline, which may come from a read error. This chain connects TRBV12-3 or TRBV12-4 to TRBJ1-6, with D perhaps TRBD1 (6 bases). The CDR3 is made up of 13 amino acids. The DNA for the CDR3 is TGTGCCAGCAGGTTAGACAGGTCTTCACCCCTCCACTTT. This codes for CASRLDRSSPLHF.

The chain is built from TRBV28 and TRBJ1-5, with TRBD1 matching 7 bases. The trim removed 5 bases at V and 3 bases at J, leaving 10 bases unmatched. The germline V gene has CDR1 MDHEN and CDR2 SYDVKM. The CDR3 has 16 residues. CDR3 region: CASSTTRQGLNQPQHF. The CDR3 DNA reads TGTGCCAGCAGTACAACAAGACAGGGACTCAATCAGCCCCAGCATTTT.

The V call is TRBV19, the J call TRBJ2-7, with 7 bases identical to TRBD1. With V trimmed by 2 bases and J by 0 bases, 4 bases remained unmatched. This CDR3 spans 15 amino acids. Per the germline V gene, CDR1 is LNHDA and CDR2 is SQIVND (reference sequence). Here the CDR3 reads CASSITGAISYEQYF. CDR3 in DNA: TGTGCCAGTAGTATAACAGGGGCTATCTCCTACGAGCAGTACTTC.

The chain couples TRBV27 to TRBJ1-1; 11 bases are shared with TRBD1. The CDR3 runs to 15 residues. V gave up 3 bases and J gave up 1 base; unmatched junction bases: 1. The germline V gene has CDR1 MNHEY and CDR2 SMNVEV (reference sequence). CDR3 nucleotides: TGTGCCAGCAGTTTTGGGACAGGGGGGAACACTGAAGCTTTCTTT. It yields the protein CASSFGTGGNTEAFF.

The chain uses TRBV19 and TRBJ2-7; 10 bases line up with TRBD2. The trim removed 5 bases at V and 2 bases at J, leaving 6 bases unmatched. Germline assignment: CDR1 LNHDA and CDR2 SQIVND (reference sequence). There are 15 residues in the CDR3. The CDR3 nucleotides are TGTGCCAGTAGTTTGACTAGCGGGCGACCCTACGAGCAGTACTTC. Translation gives CASSLTSGRPYEQYF.

V usage is TRBV6-1 and J usage is TRBJ1-1; 10 bases align to TRBD1. From germline, CDR1 is MNHNS and CDR2 SASEGT. Trimming at V came to 5 bases and at J to 1 base, leaving 4 bases not matched to a gene. The CDR3 has 15 residues. CDR3 bases: TGTGCCAGCAGTAAGGGACAGGGGCGGAACACTGAAGCTTTCTTT. This encodes CASSKGQGRNTEAFF.

V is TRBV18 and J is TRBJ1-4; D unclear. CDR1 and CDR2 from the germline V gene are KGHSH and LQKENI. The CDR3 is 15 amino acids. V lost 1 base, J lost 5 bases, and 11 bases lay in between. This chain's CDR3 is CASSPRSGWNEKLFF. The CDR3 region has the DNA TGTGCCAGCTCACCACGGTCCGGGTGGAATGAAAAACTGTTTTTT.

The chain combines TRBV28 with TRBJ1-2; no firm D call. Germline lookup yields CDR1 MDHEN and CDR2 SYDVKM. The V end lost 2 bases, the J end lost 0 bases, and 16 bases lay between the germline ends. The CDR3 runs 17 residues. CDR3 DNA sequence: TGTGCCAGCAGTTTAAAGGAGGCCCGCCCGACTAACTATGGCTACACCTTC. Its protein is CASSLKEARPTNYGYTF.

The chain couples TRBV7-2 to TRBJ2-1; D not resolved. Trimming left V 5 bases short and J 0 bases short, with 11 bases between. Germline CDR1 and CDR2: SGHTA and FQGNSA. CDR3 length equals 15 residues. The CDR3 here is CASSPSASSYNEQFF. CDR3 in DNA: TGTGCCAGCAGCCCAAGTGCTAGCTCCTACAATGAGCAGTTCTTC.

This clone was found once. The rearrangement links TRBV5-5 to TRBJ1-2; 7 positions agree with TRBD1. J gave up 0 bases and V 0 bases, and 8 bases lay outside the gene matches. Looked up from germline, CDR1 is SGHKS and CDR2 is YYEKEE (reference sequence). CDR3 length equals 17 residues. Here the CDR3 DNA reads TGTGCCAGCAGCTTGGGACAGGGACCGTTAGCTAACTATGGCTACACCTTC. Protein sequence: CASSLGQGPLANYGYTF.

V usage is TRBV3-1 (or the pseudogene TRBV3-2) and J usage is TRBJ1-3; TRBD1 aligns across 9 bases. V gave up 1 base and J gave up 1 base; unmatched junction bases: 2. The CDR3 sequence is 16 residues long. Looked up from germline, CDR1 is LGHDT and CDR2 is YNNKEL (reference sequence). The CDR3 protein is CASSQGGQGSGNTIYF. Here the CDR3 DNA reads TGTGCCAGCAGCCAAGGTGGACAGGGGTCTGGAAACACCATATATTTT.

This sequence joins TRBV5-1 and TRBJ2-2; 9 bases are shared with TRBD2. CDR1 is SGHRS, CDR2 YFSETQ, per germline. After removal of 2 bases from V and 8 bases from J, the junction contained 16 bases not matched to a gene. The CDR3 runs 18 residues. The CDR3 sequence: CASSFSWRVAGVAGELFF. In DNA, the CDR3 is TGCGCCAGCAGCTTCTCGTGGCGGGTAGCGGGAGTGGCTGGGGAGCTGTTTTTT.

The V gene is TRBV11-3, the J gene TRBJ2-2, with TRBD2 identical over 7 bases. This CDR3 comprises 15 residues. Per the germline V gene, CDR1 is SGHNT and CDR2 is YENEEA. V was pared by 0 bases and J by 5 bases, with 3 bases of the junction left unmatched. In nucleotides, the CDR3 is TGTGCCAGCAGCTTAGATCGCGGGAGAACCGGGGAGCTGTTTTTT. This codes for CASSLDRGRTGELFF.

This rearrangement joins TRBV5-1 to TRBJ1-1, with D possibly being TRBD1 (6 bases). The CDR3 contains 15 residues. From germline, CDR1 is SGHRS and CDR2 YFSETQ. V was trimmed by 2 bases and J by 0 bases, leaving 11 bases between them. The DNA for the CDR3 is TGCGCCAGCAGCTTAAACAGGGTCTTGAACACTGAAGCTTTCTTT. It specifies CASSLNRVLNTEAFF.

The chain carries TRBV7-9 and TRBJ2-1, with 12 bases aligning to TRBD2. Germline CDR1 SEHNR, CDR2 FQNEAQ (reference sequence). V dropped 3 bases and J dropped 9; count of bases not matched to a gene: 3. The CDR3 is 14 residues long. In nucleotides, the CDR3 is TGTGCCAGCAGCTTGACTAGCGGGAGAGGTGAGCAGTTCTTC. As protein: CASSLTSGRGEQFF.

The chain recombines TRBV4-1 with TRBJ2-5; no firm D call. The CDR3 runs 13 residues. Germline-derived CDR1 and CDR2 are MGHRA and YSYEKL. V was clipped by 1 base and J by 3 bases, with 6 bases between them. The CDR3: CASSQVAEETQYF. CDR3 coding DNA: TGCGCCAGCAGCCAAGTGGCTGAAGAGACCCAGTACTTC.

The genes are TRBV28 and TRBJ2-7, with 11 bases identical to TRBD2. CDR3 length: 15 residues. The ends lost 7 bases at V and 7 bases at J; junction bases unmatched: 12. The germline V gene has CDR1 MDHEN and CDR2 SYDVKM. The CDR3 loop reads CASTPWGLAVLEQYF. CDR3 DNA: TGTGCCAGCACCCCTTGGGGACTAGCGGTCTTGGAGCAGTACTTC.

A note on this clone: Other DNA sequences of this sample code for an identical CDR3. The chain joins TRBV7-3 to TRBJ2-3, with 7 bases matching TRBD2. The V gene end was trimmed by 8 bases and the J gene end by 0 bases; junction bases not matched to a gene: 2. The CDR3 contains 13 residues. Per germline, CDR1 SGHTA and CDR2 FQGTGA. The CDR3 here is CASRGGSTDTQYF. CDR3 bases: TGTGCCAGCCGCGGGGGAAGCACAGATACGCAGTATTTT.

In DNA form, the CDR3 reads TGTGCCAGCAGTTTTTTTCCCCAGCGGGAGAGGGTTACGCAGTATTTT. This sequence encodes CASSFFPQRERVTQYF. This chain joins TRBV27 and TRBJ2-3; 8 bases are shared with TRBD2. Germline-derived CDR1 and CDR2 are MNHEY and SMNVEV (reference sequence). The length of the CDR3 is 16 residues. Germline trimming cut 3 bases from V and 8 bases from J; bases unmatched to any gene: 13.

V and J are TRBV6-5 and TRBJ2-5; D remains unclear. The V end lost 0 bases, the J end lost 5 bases, and 13 bases lay between the germline ends. CDR1 and CDR2 from the germline V gene are MNHEY and SVGAGI. There are 15 residues in the CDR3. The CDR3 bases are TGTGCCAGCAGTTACTCAACCGGGTTTGGGGAGACCCAGTACTTC. It encodes CASSYSTGFGETQYF.

The chain carries TRBV7-3 and TRBJ1-6; D is uncertain. This CDR3 is 16 amino acids long. Germline CDR1 SGHTA, CDR2 FQGTGA. V dropped 5 bases and J dropped 3 bases, with 14 bases sitting between them. CDR3 DNA: TGTGCCAGCAGCCCCCGGGGAATCAACTATAATTCACCCCTCCACTTT. This codes for CASSPRGINYNSPLHF.

CDR3 DNA: TGTGCCAGCAGCTTATTTCCCGGCGGGACTAGCGTCTCGGAGCAGTACTTC. It translates to CASSLFPGGTSVSEQYF. The gene calls are TRBV5-6 and TRBJ2-7; 10 bases align to TRBD2. Germline-derived CDR1 and CDR2 are SGHDT and YYEEEE. The CDR3 is made up of 17 amino acids. The ends lost 2 bases at V and 7 bases at J; junction bases unmatched: 15.

V is TRBV24-1 and J is TRBJ2-2; D remains unclear. V was cut by 7 bases and J by 4 bases, with 6 bases left in between. Looked up from germline, CDR1 is KGHDR and CDR2 is SFDVKD. The CDR3 runs to 12 residues. The CDR3, as DNA: TGTGCCACCAGACCGGGCACCGGGGAGCTGTTTTTT. It specifies CATRPGTGELFF.

This clone was observed a single time. The rearrangement uses TRBV24-1 and TRBJ2-3; D is uncertain. With 3 bases removed from V and 6 bases from J, the gap between germline ends came to 9 bases. This CDR3 has 13 amino acids. Germline CDR1 reads KGHDR; CDR2 reads SFDVKD. This CDR3 reads CATSDPALDTQYF. Written as DNA, the CDR3 is TGTGCCACCAGTGATCCTGCGCTGGATACGCAGTATTTT.

This clone has a handful of counts. This specimen includes other DNA sequences encoding the same CDR3. The gene calls are TRBV9 and TRBJ2-7; 8 positions match TRBD2. This CDR3 contains 15 residues. CDR1 is SGDLS, CDR2 YYNGEE, per germline. V lost 0 bases, J lost 2 bases, and 4 bases stayed unmatched. The CDR3 coding sequence is TGTGCCAGCAGCGTAGACGGCGGGAGGACCTACGAGCAGTACTTC. Its translation is CASSVDGGRTYEQYF.

The chain couples TRBV5-6 to TRBJ2-7, with a possible D match to TRBD1 (6 bases). Germline CDR1 and CDR2: SGHDT and YYEEEE. Trimming stripped 4 bases from V and 3 bases from J, with 23 bases between. The CDR3 covers 17 residues. The CDR3 region is CASSDRDNLASFYEQYF. CDR3 sequence (DNA): TGTGCCAGCAGCGATCGGGACAACCTCGCCTCCTTCTACGAGCAGTACTTC.